A single sample is the source of the 15 T cell receptor beta chains below, sequenced in a study of tumor-infiltrating lymphocytes in primary liver carcinoma. Total RNA (around 0.45 ug) served as template for TCR beta cDNA synthesis primed by a constant-region primer. A slightly modified ARM-PCR protocol with three nested multiplex PCR rounds produced these TCR beta libraries. With TRBV1-TRBV30 forward primers and a C-beta reverse primer, the first two PCR rounds were run for approximately 9 cycles each. TCRdb re-derived calls from the multiplex PCR reads in MiXCR, one entry per CDR3 protein. The sample includes about 330,000 distinct CDR3 sequences, around three fifths of them seen just once. Unsorted whole blood yielded blood RNA, and germline DNA was extracted as well. Sequencing was performed on peripheral blood. The receptors derive from a man between 35 and 55 years old with primary liver carcinoma and hepatitis B virus infection.

Notes on this clonotype: Germline is not matched at one junction end, which may reflect a read error. The gene calls are TRBV4-3 and TRBJ2-2; 10 bases agree with TRBD1. The germline CDR1 and CDR2 sequences are LGHNA and YSLEER. This CDR3 has 18 residues. CDR3 DNA sequence: TGCGCCAGTAGCCAATATCATTGGACAGGGGGGTACACCGGGGAGCTGTTTTTT. It specifies CASSQYHWTGGYTGELFF.

In regard to this clonotype: This may be a read error: a much more frequent sequence differs by one nucleotide. The V and J genes are TRBV6-5 and TRBJ2-7, with D perhaps assigned TRBD1 or TRBD2 (5 bases each). Germline V gene lookup returns CDR1 MNHEY and CDR2 SVGAGI. There are 13 residues in the CDR3. Trimming removed 5 bases from V and 2 bases from J, with 10 bases in between. CDR3 coding DNA: TGTGCCAGCAGTATGGGGGAACCCTACGAGCAGTACTTC. It codes for CASSMGEPYEQYF.

Notes on this clonotype: A much larger clone sits a single nucleotide away, making a read error possible. This chain connects TRBV6-6 to TRBJ2-1; 8 bases are a match to TRBD2. The V and J ends lost 6 bases and 8 bases, in that order; junction bases with no gene match: 12. Germline V CDR1 and CDR2: MNHNY, SVGAGI (reference sequence). The CDR3 has 15 residues. The CDR3 protein is CASRERESLSHEQFF. The CDR3 coding sequence is TGTGCCAGCAGGGAGCGGGAGAGCCTATCTCATGAGCAGTTCTTC.

Comment on this clonotype: A much larger clone differs by one base, so this may be a read error. J is TRBJ2-7 and V is TRBV5-4; D not certain. The germline gives CDR1 SGHNT, CDR2 YYREEE (reference sequence). V was trimmed by 4 bases and J by 5 bases, leaving 19 bases between them. This CDR3 is built from 15 residues. The chain's CDR3 is CASSHRLTGLNEQYF. The CDR3 region has the DNA TGTGCCAGCAGCCATCGATTGACGGGCCTTAACGAGCAGTACTTC.

A word on this clonotype: One end of the junction fails to match germline, which may point to a read error. The chain combines TRBV30 with TRBJ2-5, with 7 bases aligning to TRBD2. CDR3 size: 12 residues. The germline gives CDR1 GTSNPN, CDR2 SVGIG (reference sequence). The CDR3: CACLGEGEIQYF. CDR3 nucleotides: TGTGCCTGCCTAGGGGAGGGAGAGATCCAGTACTTC.

About this clonotype: This sequence may be a read error, since a much larger clone differs from it by one base. CDR3 region: CAGSYEQAKLFF. DNA for the CDR3: TGTGCCGGCAGTTACGAACAGGCAAAACTGTTTTTT. The chain has TRBV6-6 and TRBJ1-4, with a weak D call TRBD1 (5 bases). Germline V gives CDR1 MNHNY, CDR2 SVGAGI (reference sequence). CDR3 length: 12 amino acids.

For this clonotype: This sequence may be a read error, since a much larger clone differs from it by one base. J is TRBJ1-3 and V is TRBV10-3; D gene ambiguous. Looked up from germline, CDR1 is ENHRY and CDR2 is SYGVKD. This CDR3 comprises 16 residues. Trimming removed 7 bases at V and 0 bases at J, with 16 bases between. The CDR3 coding sequence is TGTGCCATCACCGCAATCGTCCAAGACTCTGGAAACACCATATATTTT. This encodes CAITAIVQDSGNTIYF.

About this clonotype itself: Compared with germline, one end of the junction differs, possibly owing to a read error. The chain combines TRBV11-2 with TRBJ2-7; 8 bases map to TRBD1. The DNA end lines up better with TRBJ2-1; the J call may be wrong. Germline loops: CDR1 SGHAT, CDR2 FQNNGV. The CDR3 spans 15 residues. The chain's CDR3 is CTSSSQGAETYEQFF. As DNA, the CDR3 is TGTACCAGCAGCTCGCAGGGGGCGGAGACCTACGAGCAGTTCTTC.

This clonotype was observed at least ten times. The V gene is TRBV6-5, the J gene TRBJ1-1; TRBD1 aligns across 7 bases. This CDR3 is 13 amino acids long. Germline-derived CDR1 and CDR2 are MNHEY and SVGAGI. V was pared by 6 bases and J by 9 bases, with 10 bases of the junction left unmatched. The DNA for the CDR3 is TGTGCCAGCAGCCTAAAACCGACAGGGAAAGCTTTCTTT. This gives the protein CASSLKPTGKAFF.

As for this clonotype: A much larger clone sits a single nucleotide away, making a read error possible. The chain couples TRBV6-2 or TRBV6-3 to TRBJ2-2, with TRBD1 as a possible D gene (6 bases). V gave up 0 bases and J gave up 5 bases, with 10 bases separating them. Germline loops: CDR1 MNHEY, CDR2 SVGEGT. The CDR3 loop spans 15 amino acids. CDR3 bases: TGTGCCAGCAGTTACTCACAGGGCAAAACCGGGGAGCTGTTTTTT. Its protein product is CASSYSQGKTGELFF.

This sequence joins TRBV6-2 or TRBV6-3 and TRBJ2-3, with D perhaps matching TRBD2 (5 bases). Germline V gives CDR1 MNHEY, CDR2 SVGEGT. V was trimmed by 7 bases and J by 2 bases, leaving 16 bases between them. This CDR3 is built from 15 residues. The CDR3: CASTRAVPNTDTQYF. In nucleotides, the CDR3 is TGTGCCAGCACCAGAGCGGTACCTAACACAGATACGCAGTATTTT.

This clonotype was recorded only once. The chain uses TRBV19 and TRBJ1-1; perhaps TRBD1 as D (6 bases). V was pared by 4 bases and J by 4 bases, with 10 bases between. This CDR3 has 13 amino acids. Germline loops: CDR1 LNHDA, CDR2 SQIVND (reference sequence). CDR3: CASSTSGATEAFF. The CDR3 region has the DNA TGTGCCAGTAGTACTTCGGGGGCCACTGAAGCTTTCTTT.

Details on this clonotype: A read error is likely, as this CDR3 ends without the conserved phenylalanine or tryptophan. The chain recombines TRBV29-1 with TRBJ1-2; 7 bases line up with TRBD1. The CDR3 has 14 residues. V lost 3 bases, J lost 4 bases, and 8 bases stayed unmatched. The germline V gene has CDR1 SQVTM and CDR2 ANQGSEA. The CDR3 bases are TGCAGCGTTGAGGGGGCAGGGGGTCTCTATGGCTACACCCTC. Translation gives CSVEGAGGLYGYTL.

This clonotype was recorded only once. The chain has TRBV11-2 and TRBJ2-7, with 14 bases identical to TRBD2. The CDR3 has 20 amino acids. Germline V gives CDR1 SGHAT, CDR2 FQNNGV. The CDR3 coding sequence is TGTACCACCAGCTCTAGGACTAGCGGGAGGATGCGAGCGGGATCCTACGAGCAGTACTTC. Its translation: CTTSSRTSGRMRAGSYEQYF.

In the case of this clonotype: A read error is likely, as this CDR3 ends without the conserved phenylalanine or tryptophan. The chain has TRBV11-1 and TRBJ2-1, with TRBD2 matching 7 bases. CDR1 SGHAT and CDR2 FQDESV come from the germline V gene (reference sequence). The CDR3 has 16 amino acids. V shed 2 bases and J 3 bases; nucleotides not matched to a gene: 7. The CDR3 sequence is CASSLCASGDYNEQFV. The CDR3, as DNA: TGTGCCAGCAGCTTATGTGCTAGCGGTGACTACAATGAGCAGTTCGTC.